This T cell receptor (beta chain) was retrieved from a study of T cell repertoires in cytomegalovirus infection. Background on the study: Epitope selection comprised recently identified HLA-C-restricted CMV epitopes and well-studied HLA-B-restricted CMV epitopes. A matching HLA type, together with CMV infection, was signaled by public TCR beta signatures.

This clonotype has only a few counts. Its antigen remains unidentified. MiXCR was run by TCRdb on the reads, yielding one entry per CDR3 protein. The data hold 45,000 to 55,000 distinct CDR3 sequences, with roughly 20% observed a single time. Study-level points and caveats: Cumulative public TCR beta family frequency identified carriers of CMV plus the relevant HLA. HLA-C-restricted CMV-specific TCR beta clonotypes prevailed in the ex vivo response.

The sequencing used CD8+ T cells from cultured PBMCs, collected from culture after CMV antigen stimulation. This TCR came from a human donor in good health (CMV status not recorded). Some clones in this sample may be carry-over from other donors' samples.

The DNA of the CDR3 is TGTGCCAGCAGTTACTCAGGGGGGCGCACAGATACGCAGTATTTT. Protein product: CASSYSGGRTDTQYF. The V call is TRBV6-5, the J call TRBJ2-3, with D possibly being TRBD1 or TRBD2 (6 bases each). Trimming stripped 0 bases from V and 1 base from J, with 8 bases between. CDR3 size: 15 residues. CDR1 and CDR2 (germline): MNHEY, SVGAGI.